The 17 T cell receptor beta chains reported below all come from one sample, sequenced in a study of T cell changes during pregnancy in multiple sclerosis. The method was immunoSEQ multiplex PCR; TCRdb's version includes in-frame clones alone and lacks a portion of them. The table has 40,000 to 60,000 clones, approximately 95% seen once. The starting material was CD4+ T cells from peripheral blood mononuclear cells, obtained in the first trimester of pregnancy. The source is a female donor with multiple sclerosis, enrolled in a pregnancy study.

J is TRBJ1-3 and V is TRBV15; D call uncertain. V was trimmed by 3 bases and J by 4 bases, leaving 7 bases between them. The CDR3 runs to 13 residues. The germline V gene encodes CDR1 LNHNV and CDR2 YYDKDF (reference sequence). The CDR3, as DNA: TGTGCCACCAGCAGTGAACAGGGAAACACCATATATTTT. It is translated as CATSSEQGNTIYF.

The J gene is TRBJ2-3, the V gene TRBV7-2; D ambiguous. This CDR3 has 13 amino acids. V was shortened by 7 bases and J by 1 base, with 9 bases between the two germline ends. Germline lookup yields CDR1 SGHTA and CDR2 FQGNSA. CDR3 region: CASNGLGTDTQYF. The CDR3 nucleotides read TGTGCCAGCAACGGTTTGGGCACAGATACGCAGTATTTT.

CDR3 DNA sequence: TGTGCCAGCAGCCGTACTAGTGCAACTAATGAAAAACTGTTTTTT. It encodes CASSRTSATNEKLFF. The J gene is TRBJ1-4, the V gene TRBV5-4; D gene unclear. Deletions cut 4 bases from V and 0 bases from J, with 10 bases between. From germline, CDR1 is SGHNT and CDR2 YYREEE (reference sequence). The CDR3 is 15 residues long.

The rearrangement links TRBV5-1 to TRBJ2-5; a weak D match, TRBD1 (6 bases). The CDR3 covers 13 residues. Deletions cut 2 bases from V and 5 bases from J, with 10 bases between. From germline, CDR1 is SGHRS and CDR2 YFSETQ. CDR3 sequence reads: CASSFSGAETQYF. CDR3 nucleotide sequence: TGCGCCAGCAGCTTTTCAGGGGCCGAGACCCAGTACTTC.

Concerning this clone: The sample contains more than one DNA sequence encoding this CDR3. This chain uses TRBV6-1 with TRBJ2-7; 7 positions agree with TRBD2. The junction had 8 bases not matched to a gene; V was cut back by 5 bases and J by 4 bases. The CDR3 spans 14 residues. Germline loops: CDR1 MNHNS, CDR2 SASEGT. This chain's CDR3 is CASSPQAGPYEQYF. The CDR3 DNA sequence: TGTGCCAGCAGTCCGCAAGCGGGACCATACGAGCAGTACTTC.

The genes are TRBV5-1 and TRBJ2-7, with a weak D call TRBD2 (6 bases). The length of the CDR3 is 14 residues. V was clipped by 4 bases and J by 0 bases, with 11 bases between them. Germline V gene sequence: CDR1 SGHRS, CDR2 YFSETQ. The DNA of the CDR3 is TGCGCCAGCAGCCCACGGGGGTCCTCCTACGAGCAGTACTTC. It encodes CASSPRGSSYEQYF.

The V gene is TRBV30, the J gene TRBJ1-4; D gene uncertain. The CDR3 spans 16 residues. The germline V and J ends were trimmed by 8 bases and 4 bases, with 23 bases remaining between them. Germline lookup yields CDR1 GTSNPN and CDR2 SVGIG (reference sequence). CDR3 nucleotide sequence: TGTGCCGGCCTGGATTCCCACTGGCGGCGTAATGAAAAACTGTTTTTT. This codes for CAGLDSHWRRNEKLFF. The entire variable domain, with the rest obtained from reference TRBV30 and TRBJ1-4, is as follows: SQTIHQWPATLVQPVGSPLSLECTVEGTSNPNLYWYRQAAGRGLQLLFYSVGIGQISSEVPQNLSASRPQDRQFILSSKKLLLSDSGFYLCAGLDSHWRRNEKLFFGSGTQLSVL.

The chain has TRBV7-8 and TRBJ2-7, with TRBD2 matching over 9 bases. From germline, CDR1 is SGHVS and CDR2 FQNEAQ. The CDR3 spans 14 residues. V dropped 2 bases and J dropped 5; count of bases not matched to a gene: 4. The DNA of the CDR3 is TGTGCCAGCAGCTTACCTAGCGGGGAAAACGAGCAGTACTTC. It yields the protein CASSLPSGENEQYF.

This clone has a single count. The rearrangement links TRBV2 to TRBJ1-2; D uncertain. CDR3 size: 13 residues. Per germline, CDR1 SNHLY and CDR2 FYNNEI. Deletions cut 6 bases from V and 6 bases from J, with 14 bases between. The CDR3 coding sequence is TGTGCCAGCAGCCACCCAGATTCGAATGGCTACACCTTC. Its translation: CASSHPDSNGYTF. The variable domain in full, with the rest retrieved from reference TRBV2 and TRBJ1-2, is EPEVTQTPSHQVTQMGQEVILRCVPISNHLYFYWYRQILGQKVEFLVSFYNNEISEKSEIFDDQFSVERPDGSNFTLKIRSTKLEDSAMYFCASSHPDSNGYTFGSGTRLTVV.

This chain uses TRBV9 with TRBJ2-3; D gene unclear. The CDR3 loop spans 15 amino acids. The germline CDR1 and CDR2 sequences are SGDLS and YYNGEE. The V gene lost 3 bases and the J gene lost 3 bases, with 14 bases spanning the gap. The CDR3 loop is CASSDLGWATDTQYF. CDR3 in DNA: TGTGCCAGCAGCGACCTCGGCTGGGCGACAGATACGCAGTATTTT. The variable domain in full, completed from reference TRBV9 and TRBJ2-3, reads DSGVTQTPKHLITATGQRVTLRCSPRSGDLSVYWYQQSLDQGLQFLIQYYNGEERAKGNILERFSAQQFPDLHSELNLSSLELGDSALYFCASSDLGWATDTQYFGPGTRLTVL.

J is TRBJ1-6 and V is TRBV2; possibly TRBD1 for D (6 bases). The CDR3 has 14 amino acids. Between the trimmed V and J ends, which lost 6 bases and 9 bases, there was a span of 15 bases. The germline V gene encodes CDR1 SNHLY and CDR2 FYNNEI. CDR3 amino acids: CASRDRGRASPLHF. The CDR3, as DNA: TGTGCCAGCAGGGACAGAGGCAGAGCTTCACCCCTCCACTTT.

DNA for the CDR3: TGTGCCAGTAAACTGGACAGGGCGAACACTGAAGCTTTCTTT. Amino acids: CASKLDRANTEAFF. The chain couples TRBV19 to TRBJ1-1; 8 bases match TRBD1. Germline V CDR1 and CDR2: LNHDA, SQIVND (reference sequence). The CDR3 runs 14 residues. Unmatched junction bases numbered 5, after V lost 7 bases and J lost 1 base.

The CDR3 loop reads CASSPRDRATGELFF. Here the CDR3 DNA reads TGTGCCAGCAGCCCAAGGGACAGAGCGACCGGGGAGCTGTTTTTT. The genes are TRBV9 and TRBJ2-2; 7 bases are shared with TRBD1. Losses at the gene ends were 4 bases for V and 5 bases for J; bases not matched to a gene: 8. The CDR3 sequence is 15 residues long. Germline-derived CDR1 and CDR2 are SGDLS and YYNGEE.

The chain combines TRBV7-8 with TRBJ1-2; no clear D. The CDR3 consists of 14 residues. Trimming left V 2 bases short and J 8 bases short, with 15 bases between. Germline lookup yields CDR1 SGHVS and CDR2 FQNEAQ. CDR3 DNA: TGTGCCAGCAGCTTAACGCAGACACAAGAAGGCTACACCTTC. Its translation: CASSLTQTQEGYTF.

This clone appeared a single time. The chain has TRBV25-1 and TRBJ2-1; the D gene is possibly TRBD1 (5 bases). The CDR3 extends over 12 amino acids. Trimming stripped 8 bases from V and 12 bases from J, with 17 bases between. Germline CDR1 MGHDK, CDR2 SYGVNS. For the CDR3, the DNA is TGTGCCAGCCAAAAGGACACCCTGATGCAGTTCTTC. Encoded protein: CASQKDTLMQFF.

The genes are TRBV5-6 and TRBJ2-3; perhaps TRBD1 as D (6 bases). Germline V gives CDR1 SGHDT, CDR2 YYEEEE. The CDR3 is made up of 15 amino acids. With 0 bases removed from V and 0 bases from J, the gap between germline ends came to 8 bases. The CDR3 sequence is CASSLGQASTDTQYF. DNA of the CDR3: TGTGCCAGCAGCTTGGGACAGGCTAGCACAGATACGCAGTATTTT.

In this sample, this clone turned up once. V and J are TRBV15 and TRBJ2-3; D remains ambiguous. The CDR3 totals 14 residues. V was trimmed by 0 bases and J by 6 bases, leaving 10 bases between them. Germline V gene data show CDR1 as LNHNV and CDR2 as YYDKDF (reference sequence). CDR3 in amino acids: CATSRDPGWDTQYF. CDR3 DNA sequence: TGTGCCACCAGCAGAGATCCAGGCTGGGATACGCAGTATTTT. The whole variable domain, remainder taken from reference TRBV15 and TRBJ2-3, is DAMVIQNPRYQVTQFGKPVTLSCSQTLNHNVMYWYQQKSSQAPKLLFHYYDKDFNNEADTPDNFQSRRPNTSFCFLDIRSPGLGDTAMYLCATSRDPGWDTQYFGPGTRLTVL.